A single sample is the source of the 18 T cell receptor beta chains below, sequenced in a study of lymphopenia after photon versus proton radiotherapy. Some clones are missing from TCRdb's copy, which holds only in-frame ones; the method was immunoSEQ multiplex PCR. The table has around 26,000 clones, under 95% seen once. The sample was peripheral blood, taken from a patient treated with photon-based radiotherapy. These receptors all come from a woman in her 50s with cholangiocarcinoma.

CDR3 protein: CASRPGSGVSYNEQFF. CDR3 coding DNA: TGTGCCAGCCGGCCTGGCTCCGGGGTGTCCTACAATGAGCAGTTCTTC. This sequence joins TRBV28 and TRBJ2-1, with D maybe TRBD2 (5 bases). Germline lookup yields CDR1 MDHEN and CDR2 SYDVKM. V lost 8 bases and J lost 1, with 18 bases in between. This CDR3 is built from 16 residues.

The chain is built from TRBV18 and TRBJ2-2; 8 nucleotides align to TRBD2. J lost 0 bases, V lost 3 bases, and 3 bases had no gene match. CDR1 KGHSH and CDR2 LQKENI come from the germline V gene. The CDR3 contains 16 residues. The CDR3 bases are TGTGCCAGCTCACCCCGGGGGGGACCGAACACCGGGGAGCTGTTTTTT. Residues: CASSPRGGPNTGELFF. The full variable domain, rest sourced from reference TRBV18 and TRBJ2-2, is NAGVMQNPRHLVRRRGQEARLRCSPMKGHSHVYWYRQLPEEGLKFMVYLQKENIIDESGMPKERFSAEFPKEGPSILRIQQVVRGDSAAYFCASSPRGGPNTGELFFGEGSRLTVL.

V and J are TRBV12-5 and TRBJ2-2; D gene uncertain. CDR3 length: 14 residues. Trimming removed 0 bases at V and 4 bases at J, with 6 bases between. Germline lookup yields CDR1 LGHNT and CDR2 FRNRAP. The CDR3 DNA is TGTGCTAGTGGTTTGGTACCCCCCACCGGGGAGCTGTTTTTT. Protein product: CASGLVPPTGELFF.

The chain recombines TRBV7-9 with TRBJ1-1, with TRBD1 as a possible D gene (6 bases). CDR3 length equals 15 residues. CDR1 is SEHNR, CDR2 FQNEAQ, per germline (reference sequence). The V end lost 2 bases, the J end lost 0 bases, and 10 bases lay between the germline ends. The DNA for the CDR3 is TGTGCCAGCAGCTTAAATAGGGGGATGAACACTGAAGCTTTCTTT. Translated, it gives CASSLNRGMNTEAFF.

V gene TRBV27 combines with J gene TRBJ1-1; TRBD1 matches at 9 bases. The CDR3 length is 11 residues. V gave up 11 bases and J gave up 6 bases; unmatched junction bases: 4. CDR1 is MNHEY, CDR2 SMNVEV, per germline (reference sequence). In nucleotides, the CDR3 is TGTGCCTCGGGACAGGGCGCTGAAGCTTTCTTT. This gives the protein CASGQGAEAFF.

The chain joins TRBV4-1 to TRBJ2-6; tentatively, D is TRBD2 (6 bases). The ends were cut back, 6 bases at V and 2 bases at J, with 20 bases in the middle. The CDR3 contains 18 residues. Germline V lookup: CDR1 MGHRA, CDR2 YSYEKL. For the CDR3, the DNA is TGCGCCAGCAGTTCCTTGGGACGGGGGAGGCCTGGGGCCAACGTCCTGACTTTC. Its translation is CASSSLGRGRPGANVLTF.

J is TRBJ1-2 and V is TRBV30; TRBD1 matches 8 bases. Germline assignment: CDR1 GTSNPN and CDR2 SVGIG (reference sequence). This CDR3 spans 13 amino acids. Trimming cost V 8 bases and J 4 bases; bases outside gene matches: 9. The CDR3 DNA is TGTGCCCTTGGGTGGACAGGGTCCTATGGCTACACCTTC. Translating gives CALGWTGSYGYTF.

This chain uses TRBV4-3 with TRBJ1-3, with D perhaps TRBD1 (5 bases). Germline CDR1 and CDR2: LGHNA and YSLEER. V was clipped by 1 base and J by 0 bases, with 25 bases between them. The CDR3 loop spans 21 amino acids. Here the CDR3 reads CASSQGRRVWGQESSGNTIYF. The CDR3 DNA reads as TGCGCCAGCAGCCAAGGTCGGCGGGTCTGGGGCCAGGAGAGCTCTGGAAACACCATATATTTT.

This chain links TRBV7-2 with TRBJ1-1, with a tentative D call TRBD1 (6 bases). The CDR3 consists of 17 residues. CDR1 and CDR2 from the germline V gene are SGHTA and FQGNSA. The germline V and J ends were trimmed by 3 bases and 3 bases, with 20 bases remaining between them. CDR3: CASSFRQGLTRDTEAFF. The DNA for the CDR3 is TGTGCCAGCAGCTTCCGGCAGGGGCTTACAAGGGACACTGAAGCTTTCTTT. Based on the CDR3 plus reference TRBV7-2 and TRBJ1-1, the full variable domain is GAGVSQSPSNKVTEKGKDVELRCDPISGHTALYWYRQSLGQGLEFLIYFQGNSAPDKSGLPSDRFSAERTGGSVSTLTIQRTQQEDSAVYLCASSFRQGLTRDTEAFFGQGTRLTVV.

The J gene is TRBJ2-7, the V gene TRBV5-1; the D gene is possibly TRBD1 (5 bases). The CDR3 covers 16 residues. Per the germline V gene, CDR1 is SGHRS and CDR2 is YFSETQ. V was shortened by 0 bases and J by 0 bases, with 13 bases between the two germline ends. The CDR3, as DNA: TGCGCCAGCAGCTTGGCCTCGGCCAGGGCCTCCTACGAGCAGTACTTC. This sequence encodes CASSLASARASYEQYF.

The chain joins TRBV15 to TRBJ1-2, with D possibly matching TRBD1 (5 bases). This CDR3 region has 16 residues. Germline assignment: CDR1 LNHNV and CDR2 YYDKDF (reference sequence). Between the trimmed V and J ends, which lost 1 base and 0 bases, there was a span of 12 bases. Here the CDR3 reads CATSRGGTAPNYGYTF. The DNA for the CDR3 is TGTGCCACCAGCAGAGGAGGGACGGCTCCTAACTATGGCTACACCTTC.

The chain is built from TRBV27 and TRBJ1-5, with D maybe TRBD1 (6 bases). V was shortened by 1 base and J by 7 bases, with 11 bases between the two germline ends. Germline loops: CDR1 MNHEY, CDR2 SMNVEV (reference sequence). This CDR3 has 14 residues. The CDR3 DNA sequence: TGTGCCAGCAGTTTATTGGGGGCAGGACAGCCCCAGCATTTT. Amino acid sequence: CASSLLGAGQPQHF.

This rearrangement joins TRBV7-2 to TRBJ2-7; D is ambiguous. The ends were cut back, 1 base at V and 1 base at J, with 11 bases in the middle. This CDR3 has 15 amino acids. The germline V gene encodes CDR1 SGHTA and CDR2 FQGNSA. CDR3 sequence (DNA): TGTGCCAGCAGCTTAGGTCTAGAACTATCCTACGAGCAGTACTTC. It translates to CASSLGLELSYEQYF. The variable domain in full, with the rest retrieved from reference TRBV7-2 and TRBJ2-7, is GAGVSQSPSNKVTEKGKDVELRCDPISGHTALYWYRQSLGQGLEFLIYFQGNSAPDKSGLPSDRFSAERTGGSVSTLTIQRTQQEDSAVYLCASSLGLELSYEQYFGPGTRLTVT.

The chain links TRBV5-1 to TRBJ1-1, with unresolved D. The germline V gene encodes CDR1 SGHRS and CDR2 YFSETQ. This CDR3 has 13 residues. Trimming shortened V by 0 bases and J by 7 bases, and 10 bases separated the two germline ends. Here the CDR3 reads CASSLVYQVEAFF. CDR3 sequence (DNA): TGCGCCAGCAGCTTGGTATATCAGGTTGAAGCTTTCTTT.

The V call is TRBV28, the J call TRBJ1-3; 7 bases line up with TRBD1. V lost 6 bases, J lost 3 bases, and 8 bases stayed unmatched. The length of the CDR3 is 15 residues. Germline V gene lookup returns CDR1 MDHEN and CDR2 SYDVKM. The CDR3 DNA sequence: TGTGCCAGCAGCCTTGAGGGGGCGTTTGGAAACACCATATATTTT. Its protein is CASSLEGAFGNTIYF.

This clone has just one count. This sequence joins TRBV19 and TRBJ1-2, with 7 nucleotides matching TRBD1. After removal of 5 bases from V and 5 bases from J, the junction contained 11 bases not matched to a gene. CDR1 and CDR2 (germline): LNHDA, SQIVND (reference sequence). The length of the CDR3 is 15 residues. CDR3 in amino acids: CASSDRQGLSYGYTF. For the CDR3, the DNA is TGTGCCAGTAGTGACCGACAGGGTCTCTCATATGGCTACACCTTC.

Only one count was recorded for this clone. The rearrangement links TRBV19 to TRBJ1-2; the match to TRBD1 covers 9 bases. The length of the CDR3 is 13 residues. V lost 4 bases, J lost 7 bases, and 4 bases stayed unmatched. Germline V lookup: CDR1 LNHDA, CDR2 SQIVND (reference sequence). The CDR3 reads CASSTEDRGGYTF. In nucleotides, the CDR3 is TGTGCCAGTAGTACAGAGGACAGGGGTGGCTACACCTTC.

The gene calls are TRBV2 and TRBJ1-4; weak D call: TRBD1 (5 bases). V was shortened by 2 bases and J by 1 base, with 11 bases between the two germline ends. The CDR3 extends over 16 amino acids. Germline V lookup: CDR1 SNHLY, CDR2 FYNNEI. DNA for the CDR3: TGTGCCAGCAGTGAAAGAGGGCAGGGAACTAATGAAAAACTGTTTTTT. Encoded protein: CASSERGQGTNEKLFF.